This T cell receptor (beta chain) was recovered during a study of shared clonotypes between healthy human individuals (dated by TCRdb to about 2020). Concerning the study at large: Three men and a couple of women, aged 18 to 49 years, made up the cohort. Per donor, three plates each were used for CD4 naive and CD4 memory, two for CD8 naive, and one for CD8 memory. Blood TCR repertoires of five healthy adults were deeply sequenced to estimate repertoire size and the extent of clonotype sharing between individuals. Different laboratories and diverse techniques were used to prepare libraries and sequence TCR repertoires, to increase sequencing depth and limit assay-specific biases. Per donor, leukapheresis produced somewhere between about 0.9 and 9.5 billion PBMCs.

Results the study describes overall, beyond this receptor: Higher generation probabilities were observed for clonotypes shared by all four sorted-subset donors than for non-shared clonotypes. Sampling was restricted to blood, and TCR repertoires in tissue are likely to differ from TCR repertoires in blood. The small number of donors limited the genetic and exposure-history diversity represented. Even with the large sequencing depth, rarefaction of the sorted-subset datasets indicated that sequencing was incomplete. Naive subsets generally had larger estimated clonotype richness than memory subsets did. Based on pairwise subsampling, the degree of clonotype sharing among donors was expected to be affected by sequencing depth. Sharing across a handful of donors was observed for around 5% of naive CD4, over 3% of naive CD8, 2.3% of memory CD4, and about 0.39% of memory CD8 clonotypes.

CD8 naive samples consisted of CD45RO-negative cells that were positively selected for CCR7, yielding a CD45RA+CCR7+ population without TemRA cells. The donors were healthy, HIV-negative adults with no recently reported acute infections or vaccinations. Only Caucasian adults living in Nashville, Tennessee, USA were represented among the donors. After blood collection by leukapheresis, PBMCs were isolated using Ficoll-Histopaque density gradient centrifugation and then cryopreserved in the vapor phase of liquid nitrogen. Purity and quantity of every magnetically sorted T cell population were checked by analytical flow cytometry. Each sorted fraction had its genomic DNA isolated and then quantified by UV absorbance on a Nanodrop 2000c. In regard to this clone: Its antigen is currently not known. The input lacks base qualities; no much larger clone sits a single base away.

Using the deep immunoSEQ assay, multiplex PCR amplified TCR CDR3 regions from genomic DNA. Genomic DNA extracted from each cell subset was distributed evenly over all wells of several immunoSEQ 96-well plates, and each plate served as one replicate. For sorted subsets, each replicate PCR was loaded with roughly 200 ng genomic DNA, equivalent to 32,000 or so T cell genomes. Purified libraries were measured with a Qubit 3.0 fluorometer, size-checked on a Bioanalyzer 2100, and measured again with the KAPA Library Quantification kit. A separate single-read 150-cycle Illumina NextSeq 550 flow cell was used to sequence each immunoSEQ 96-well plate. In the original analysis: The immunoSEQ output contained only junctional sequences without quality scores, so filtering could not match that applied to full-length reads. To assign V/J genes and CDR3, sequences were annotated using PyIR, a Python wrapper for IgBLAST v1.9, with IMGT germline references. Reads were removed for weak V/J assignments (E-value above 1e-6), missing CDR3, stop codons, out-of-frame junctions, or ambiguous translated residues. V3J clonotypes were defined as sequences sharing the same inferred V gene, J gene, and CDR3 amino acid sequence. To compute the percentage overlap between repertoires, the number of shared unique clonotypes was divided by the size of the smaller repertoire. Richness of each repertoire was evaluated using RTK rarefaction, the Chao1 estimator, and Recon v2.1 estimates of unobserved clonotypes. Generation probabilities were computed with OLGA for all TCRbeta clonotypes obtained by the gDNA method from a handful of donors. TCRdb took over this immuneACCESS table, retaining in-frame rearrangements with V and J assigned. Such tables are incomplete; in checked studies, under half of the missing clones stem from an unresolved V gene, and the remainder is unexplained. V and J calls and clone size come straight from that table; D and trimming were deduced from the DNA. The sample table holds about 600,000 clones, of which 95% to 98% were seen once. 0.3% of the sample is in the top ten clones.

Reading from cysteine to phenylalanine, the CDR3 counts 16 amino acids. The kept DNA is CDR3 alone, 48 bases in frame from the first base. CDR1 and CDR2 are read off the germline V gene as SGDLS and YYNGEE. V is pared back by 0 bases and J by 1 base, with 10 bases lying between the germline termini. The sequence is built from TRBV9 and TRBJ2-2, with the D gene uncertain. The TCR sequence derives from a man under 40 in good health. Specimen: naive CD8+ T cells sorted from blood. The cell subset or site label here, explained by the study, means: CD45RA+CCR7+. The DNA reads TGTGCCAGCAGCGTAGTGGAAGGGCAGAACACCGGGGAGCTGTTTTTT. This codes for CASSVVEGQNTGELFF.